The 27 T cell receptor beta chains presented below share a single source sample, sequenced in a study of shared clonotypes between healthy human individuals (dated by TCRdb to the early 2020s). CD8 naive samples consisted of CD45RO-negative cells that were positively selected for CCR7, yielding a CD45RA+CCR7+ population without TemRA cells. Library generation was performed with the immunoSEQ multiplex PCR assay. Entries here come from immuneACCESS through TCRdb and include only in-frame sequences with V and J called. Some clones fail to appear in such tables; in the studies checked, an unresolved V gene covers under half of the shortfall, and the cause of the remainder is unknown. The sample yields approximately 1.9 million clones; 93% were counted once. The ten largest clonotypes hold under 2% of the sample. Sequencing was carried out using naive CD8+ T cells from PBMCs. The sample's cell subset or site label, decoded: CD45RA+CCR7+. The receptors were sampled from a man aged 18 to 29 in good health. Some clones in this sample may be carry-over from other donors' samples.

Concerning this clone: Other DNA variants within this sample encode the same CDR3. The chain is built from TRBV9 and TRBJ2-7; TRBD1 matches 9 bases. Unmatched junction bases numbered 1, after V lost 3 bases and J lost 6 bases. CDR1 SGDLS and CDR2 YYNGEE come from the germline V gene. This CDR3 has 12 residues. The DNA of the CDR3 is TGTGCCAGCAGCGCGGGACAGGGCGAGCAGTACTTC. It codes for CASSAGQGEQYF.

This clone has more than one count but fewer than ten. This chain links TRBV28 with TRBJ1-2; D gene uncertain. Trimming removed 7 bases at V and 2 bases at J, with 17 bases between. CDR1 MDHEN and CDR2 SYDVKM come from the germline V gene. The CDR3 consists of 15 residues. The CDR3 DNA sequence: TGTGCCAGCACTCCGGCAGAGCCGATCAACTATGGCTACACCTTC. It yields the protein CASTPAEPINYGYTF.

In DNA form, the CDR3 reads TGTGCCAGCAGTACCGGGCTGTTGGACATTCAGTACTTC. It translates to CASSTGLLDIQYF. This chain connects TRBV27 to TRBJ2-4; D not resolved. The CDR3 length is 13 residues. V lost 5 bases, J lost 8 bases, and 13 bases lay in between. The germline CDR1 and CDR2 sequences are MNHEY and SMNVEV (reference sequence).

This clone was detected only a few times. The sample contains more than one DNA sequence encoding this CDR3. The chain links TRBV7-9 to TRBJ1-4; 8 positions match TRBD1. CDR3 size: 15 residues. CDR1 is SEHNR and CDR2 is FQNEAQ in the germline V gene (reference sequence). The ends lost 2 bases at V and 6 bases at J; junction bases unmatched: 5. CDR3 residues: CASSLRQGRDEKLFF. In DNA form, the CDR3 reads TGTGCCAGCAGCTTACGACAGGGGAGGGATGAAAAACTGTTTTTT.

The rearrangement links TRBV11-3 to TRBJ2-4, with D possibly TRBD2 on 7 matching bases. The V gene's germline CDR1 is SGHNT and CDR2 YENEEA. V was shortened by 5 bases and J by 0 bases, with 14 bases between the two germline ends. The CDR3 is 16 amino acids. The CDR3 DNA is TGTGCCAGCAGCGCGGGGGCCCCCACAGCCAAAAACATTCAGTACTTC. Protein product: CASSAGAPTAKNIQYF.

The chain has TRBV5-4 and TRBJ1-2; tentatively, D is TRBD1 (6 bases). Trimming cost V 4 bases and J 2 bases, with 12 bases left between them. The germline V gene has CDR1 SGHNT and CDR2 YYREEE (reference sequence). The CDR3 is made up of 14 amino acids. This chain's CDR3 is CASSPAGQNYGYTF. CDR3 sequence (DNA): TGTGCCAGCAGCCCGGCCGGACAGAACTATGGCTACACCTTC.

The V call is TRBV27, the J call TRBJ2-6, with a possible D match to TRBD1 (5 bases). Trimming took 5 bases from V and 0 from J, leaving 14 bases between them. The CDR3 extends over 17 amino acids. From germline, CDR1 is MNHEY and CDR2 SMNVEV (reference sequence). The CDR3 DNA reads as TGTGCCAGCAGTGCGACAGTCTTTAGCTCTGGGGCCAACGTCCTGACTTTC. This codes for CASSATVFSSGANVLTF.

Only one count was recorded for this clone. The genes are TRBV6-1 and TRBJ2-3; D gene uncertain. V was cut by 5 bases and J by 2 bases, with 8 bases left in between. Germline CDR1 is MNHNS and CDR2 is SASEGT. This CDR3 has 13 amino acids. CDR3 DNA sequence: TGTGCCAGCAGTATGCACATCACAGATACGCAGTATTTT. Residues: CASSMHITDTQYF.

The J gene is TRBJ2-7, the V gene TRBV15; D is possibly TRBD2 (6 bases). Germline V lookup: CDR1 LNHNV, CDR2 YYDKDF (reference sequence). Trimming cost V 5 bases and J 3 bases, with 17 bases left between them. The CDR3 is made up of 15 amino acids. The CDR3 sequence: CATSPGGLSFYEQYF. The CDR3 DNA sequence: TGTGCCACCAGCCCCGGCGGACTATCCTTCTACGAGCAGTACTTC.

The chain combines TRBV4-3 with TRBJ1-5; the D is unclear. CDR3 length: 13 residues. V was clipped by 3 bases and J by 8 bases, with 11 bases between them. From germline, CDR1 is LGHNA and CDR2 YSLEER. CDR3 DNA sequence: TGCGCCAGCAGCCAGGACCTACGGGAGCCCCAGCATTTT. It specifies CASSQDLREPQHF.

J is TRBJ2-6 and V is TRBV9; the D call may be TRBD1 or TRBD2 (5 bases each). The CDR3 has 23 residues. With 3 bases removed from V and 12 bases from J, the gap between germline ends came to 43 bases. Per germline, CDR1 SGDLS and CDR2 YYNGEE. CDR3 loop: CASSAQINVGPGTLIGPLAVLTF. The CDR3 coding sequence is TGTGCCAGCAGCGCTCAGATTAACGTCGGCCCGGGGACCCTAATCGGCCCTCTAGCCGTCCTGACTTTC.

This clone was recorded once. The sample has other DNA sequences that encode this CDR3 too. The rearrangement uses TRBV9 and TRBJ1-1, with 9 nucleotides matching TRBD1. After removal of 0 bases from V and 5 bases from J, the junction contained 5 bases not matched to a gene. The CDR3 is made up of 15 amino acids. Germline V gene sequence: CDR1 SGDLS, CDR2 YYNGEE. The CDR3 sequence is CASSVGGTGRTEAFF. CDR3 coding DNA: TGTGCCAGCAGCGTAGGGGGGACAGGGAGGACTGAAGCTTTCTTT.

The chain links TRBV9 to TRBJ2-5; D tentatively fits TRBD1 or TRBD2 (6 bases each). Germline V gives CDR1 SGDLS, CDR2 YYNGEE. This CDR3 is 15 amino acids long. Trimming removed 3 bases at V and 1 base at J, with 13 bases between. The CDR3 is CASSAPGAIQETQYF. The CDR3 region has the DNA TGTGCCAGCAGCGCTCCGGGGGCTATCCAAGAGACCCAGTACTTC.

The chain employs TRBV4-2 and TRBJ2-7; 8 bases map to TRBD2. The V and J ends lost 5 bases and 3 bases, in that order; junction bases with no gene match: 3. This CDR3 is built from 13 residues. Germline V lookup: CDR1 LGHNA, CDR2 YNFKEQ. CDR3 protein: CASSSAGGYEQYF. CDR3 DNA sequence: TGTGCCAGCAGCTCTGCGGGGGGCTACGAGCAGTACTTC.

This clone was counted a single time. CDR3 sequence: CASRGDWGTDTQYF. The CDR3 nucleotides are TGTGCCAGCAGGGGGGACTGGGGCACAGATACGCAGTATTTT. The chain joins TRBV6-5 to TRBJ2-3; tentatively, D is TRBD2 (6 bases). The germline CDR1 and CDR2 sequences are MNHEY and SVGAGI. V lost 6 bases, J lost 1 base, and 11 bases lay in between. The length of the CDR3 is 14 residues.

On this clone: The same CDR3 is also encoded by other DNA sequences in this sample. The chain employs TRBV28 and TRBJ2-7; TRBD1 matches at 7 bases. Losses at the gene ends were 1 base for V and 3 bases for J; bases not matched to a gene: 0. CDR3 size: 13 residues. The V gene's germline CDR1 is MDHEN and CDR2 SYDVKM. In DNA form, the CDR3 reads TGTGCCAGCAGTTTATACAGGGGCTACGAGCAGTACTTC. Protein: CASSLYRGYEQYF.

The rearrangement uses TRBV19 and TRBJ2-3, with 12 nucleotides matching TRBD1. Germline V gene data show CDR1 as LNHDA and CDR2 as SQIVND (reference sequence). After removal of 4 bases from V and 7 bases from J, the junction contained 6 bases not matched to a gene. The CDR3 is 15 amino acids. The CDR3 reads CASSRDRGRINTQYF. CDR3 DNA: TGTGCCAGTAGTAGGGACAGGGGGCGCATAAATACGCAGTATTTT.

V usage is TRBV4-1 and J usage is TRBJ1-1; D ambiguous. Germline loops: CDR1 MGHRA, CDR2 YSYEKL. The CDR3 runs to 14 residues. Trimming took 8 bases from V and 1 from J, leaving 14 bases between them. Written as DNA, the CDR3 is TGCGCCAGCGGAGACACCTATTGGAACACTGAAGCTTTCTTT. Translating it yields CASGDTYWNTEAFF.

The chain has TRBV6-1 and TRBJ2-7; possible D gene TRBD2, 5 bases. This CDR3 contains 11 residues. The V gene lost 8 bases and the J gene lost 4 bases, with 9 bases spanning the gap. Germline V gene lookup returns CDR1 MNHNS and CDR2 SASEGT. The CDR3 nucleotides read TGTGCCAGCGGTAGCGTATACGAGCAGTACTTC. Protein sequence: CASGSVYEQYF.

This clone has only one observation. The chain links TRBV28 to TRBJ2-5, with D possibly being TRBD1 (6 bases). The CDR3 extends over 16 amino acids. The ends were cut back, 2 bases at V and 1 base at J, with 14 bases in the middle. From germline, CDR1 is MDHEN and CDR2 SYDVKM. CDR3 nucleotides: TGTGCCAGCAGTTTAACTCCGGGACAACCCCAAGAGACCCAGTACTTC. It codes for CASSLTPGQPQETQYF. The full variable domain, its missing parts supplied by reference TRBV28 and TRBJ2-5, is DVKVTQSSRYLVKRTGEKVFLECVQDMDHENMFWYRQDPGLGLRLIYFSYDVKMKEKGDIPEGYSVSREKKERFSLILESASTNQTSMYLCASSLTPGQPQETQYFGPGTRLLVL.

As for this clone: Other DNA sequences from this sample encode an identical CDR3 as well. V gene TRBV27 combines with J gene TRBJ2-5, with a weak D call TRBD1 (6 bases). This CDR3 is built from 14 residues. CDR1 is MNHEY and CDR2 is SMNVEV in the germline V gene (reference sequence). With 0 bases removed from V and 4 bases from J, the gap between germline ends came to 9 bases. CDR3 sequence: CASSLSPRGETQYF. CDR3 DNA: TGTGCCAGCAGTTTATCGCCCAGGGGAGAGACCCAGTACTTC.

V gene TRBV6-1 combines with J gene TRBJ1-5; no reliable D call. The V and J ends lost 2 bases and 1 base respectively, with 21 bases between them. CDR1 is MNHNS, CDR2 SASEGT, per germline. The CDR3 runs 19 residues. The CDR3 DNA sequence: TGTGCCAGCAGTGAATCGGGAAACCTGGCAAGGGTGAGCAATCAGCCCCAGCATTTT. Its protein is CASSESGNLARVSNQPQHF.

The chain is built from TRBV27 and TRBJ2-1; no clear D. CDR3 size: 14 residues. V lost 6 bases to trimming and J lost 12 bases, with 21 bases between them. Germline V gives CDR1 MNHEY, CDR2 SMNVEV (reference sequence). The CDR3 loop reads CASSPRAGGWGQFF. In DNA form, the CDR3 reads TGTGCCAGCAGCCCTAGGGCTGGCGGCTGGGGGCAGTTCTTC.

This chain joins TRBV19 and TRBJ2-1; no clear D gene. Trimming cost V 7 bases and J 4 bases, with 20 bases left between them. The CDR3 contains 16 residues. Germline V gene sequence: CDR1 LNHDA, CDR2 SQIVND (reference sequence). The CDR3 DNA is TGTGCCAGTACCGACGGAGTATTTAATCTTTACAATGAGCAGTTCTTC. Its protein is CASTDGVFNLYNEQFF. Based on the CDR3 plus reference TRBV19 and TRBJ2-1, the full variable domain is DGGITQSPKYLFRKEGQNVTLSCEQNLNHDAMYWYRQDPGQGLRLIYYSQIVNDFQKGDIAEGYSVSREKKESFPLTVTSAQKNPTAFYLCASTDGVFNLYNEQFFGPGTRLTVL.

The chain is built from TRBV10-3 and TRBJ2-1; the D gene is possibly TRBD2 (7 bases). The CDR3 runs 12 residues. Trimming cost V 6 bases and J 7 bases, with 10 bases left between them. The germline gives CDR1 ENHRY, CDR2 SYGVKD. DNA of the CDR3: TGTGCCATCAGGGGAGGGGGGAATGAGCAGTTCTTC. It is translated as CAIRGGGNEQFF.

The genes are TRBV19 and TRBJ2-2; TRBD2 agrees at 11 bases. With 6 bases clipped from V and 5 bases from J, the junction kept 5 bases outside the gene matches. The CDR3 totals 15 residues. Germline CDR1 reads LNHDA; CDR2 reads SQIVND (reference sequence). The CDR3 is CASRGLADFTGELFF. CDR3 DNA: TGTGCCAGTAGGGGACTAGCGGATTTTACCGGGGAGCTGTTTTTT.

The chain recombines TRBV19 with TRBJ2-1; 11 nucleotides agree with TRBD2. The germline V gene encodes CDR1 LNHDA and CDR2 SQIVND (reference sequence). V shed 6 bases, J shed 5 bases, and the junction held 6 bases outside the gene matches. The CDR3 is 15 amino acids. The CDR3, as DNA: TGTGCCAGTAGCGCGACTAGCGGGACCCACAATGAGCAGTTCTTC. Its translation: CASSATSGTHNEQFF. The full variable domain, with the rest looked up from reference TRBV19 and TRBJ2-1, is DGGITQSPKYLFRKEGQNVTLSCEQNLNHDAMYWYRQDPGQGLRLIYYSQIVNDFQKGDIAEGYSVSREKKESFPLTVTSAQKNPTAFYLCASSATSGTHNEQFFGPGTRLTVL.